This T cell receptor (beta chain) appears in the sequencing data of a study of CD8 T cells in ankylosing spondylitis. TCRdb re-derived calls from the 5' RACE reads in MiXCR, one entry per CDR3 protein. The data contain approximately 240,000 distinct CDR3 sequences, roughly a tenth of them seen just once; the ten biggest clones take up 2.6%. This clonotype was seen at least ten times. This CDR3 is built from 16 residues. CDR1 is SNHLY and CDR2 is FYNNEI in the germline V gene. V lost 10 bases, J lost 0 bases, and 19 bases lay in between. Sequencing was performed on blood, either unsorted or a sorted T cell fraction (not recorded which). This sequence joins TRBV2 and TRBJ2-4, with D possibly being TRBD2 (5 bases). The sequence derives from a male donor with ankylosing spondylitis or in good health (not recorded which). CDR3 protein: CATISDVGRAKNIQYF. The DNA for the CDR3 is TGTGCCACGATCTCGGACGTGGGGAGAGCCAAAAACATTCAGTACTTC.